Listed here are 4 T cell receptor beta chains from one sample, sequenced in a study of T cell responses to AZD1222 COVID-19 vaccine. The table came from immunoSEQ multiplex PCR; TCRdb's copy has only in-frame clones and leaves some out. The sample has 85,000 to 90,000 clones, 88% seen once. Material: peripheral blood, obtained on day 0 of MenACWY control vaccination. The receptor source for this set is an adult in good health.

This clone was seen only once. This chain uses TRBV5-4 with TRBJ2-6; D not certain. Germline assignment: CDR1 SGHNT and CDR2 YYREEE (reference sequence). The CDR3 consists of 16 residues. V lost 1 base and J 2 bases, leaving 10 bases between the germline ends. CDR3: CASSLSVEPGANVLTF. The CDR3 DNA sequence: TGTGCCAGCAGCTTGAGTGTGGAGCCTGGGGCCAACGTCCTGACTTTC.

This rearrangement joins TRBV10-3 to TRBJ1-5; D gene ambiguous. The ends were cut back, 2 bases at V and 2 bases at J, with 13 bases in the middle. Germline CDR1 is ENHRY and CDR2 is SYGVKD. CDR3 size: 16 residues. This CDR3 reads CAISEGEPHGNQPQHF. The CDR3 region has the DNA TGTGCCATCAGTGAGGGTGAGCCGCACGGCAATCAGCCCCAGCATTTT.

This chain connects TRBV30 to TRBJ2-7, with a possible D match to TRBD2 (6 bases). This CDR3 contains 13 residues. Germline CDR1 is GTSNPN and CDR2 is SVGIG (reference sequence). Trimming pared 4 bases from V and 3 bases from J, leaving 13 bases between. The CDR3 loop reads CAWNGGAYYEQYF. CDR3 bases: TGTGCCTGGAATGGCGGGGCCTACTACGAGCAGTACTTC.

This chain joins TRBV4-3 and TRBJ1-1; D remains ambiguous. Germline V gene sequence: CDR1 LGHNA, CDR2 YSLEER. The CDR3 totals 18 residues. V gave up 0 bases and J gave up 0 bases, with 17 bases separating them. CDR3 in DNA: TGCGCCAGCAGCCAAGAGCCCCCCGGGGATAACGTGAACACTGAAGCTTTCTTT. Its translation: CASSQEPPGDNVNTEAFF.